The 13 T cell receptor beta chains listed next were all sequenced from one sample in a study of cytomegalovirus exposure and HLA in healthy donors. The primer mix had 60 Vbeta and 13 Jbeta primers. The method was immunoSEQ multiplex PCR; TCRdb's version includes in-frame clones alone and lacks a portion of them. The sample lists 200,000 to 250,000 clones, around 76% seen once, with 5% to 6% in the top ten. The sequenced material came from PBMCs. The receptors shown here come from a woman aged 35 to 49 in good health and CMV-seropositive.

V gene TRBV30 combines with J gene TRBJ1-5; 8 bases are shared with TRBD1. CDR1 is GTSNPN, CDR2 SVGIG, per germline (reference sequence). V trimming: 1 base; J trimming: 6 bases; junction bases outside the gene matches: 5. This CDR3 contains 14 residues. The CDR3 nucleotides read TGTGCCTGGAGTGGGACAGGGAGGACTCAGCCCCAGCATTTT. The encoded protein is CAWSGTGRTQPQHF.

The J gene is TRBJ2-7, the V gene TRBV2; 9 positions agree with TRBD2. The germline gives CDR1 SNHLY, CDR2 FYNNEI. With V trimmed by 6 bases and J by 3 bases, 9 bases remained unmatched. The CDR3 length is 15 residues. The CDR3 DNA reads TGTGCCAGCAGGTGGCCGGGACTAGCCCTCTACGAGCAGTACTTC. It encodes CASRWPGLALYEQYF. The whole variable domain, remainder taken from reference TRBV2 and TRBJ2-7, is EPEVTQTPSHQVTQMGQEVILRCVPISNHLYFYWYRQILGQKVEFLVSFYNNEISEKSEIFDDQFSVERPDGSNFTLKIRSTKLEDSAMYFCASRWPGLALYEQYFGPGTRLTVT.

The rearrangement uses TRBV6-6 and TRBJ2-3; D is perhaps TRBD2 (5 bases). Trimming cost V 11 bases and J 2 bases, with 11 bases left between them. Germline V gene data show CDR1 as MNHNY and CDR2 as SVGAGI (reference sequence). This CDR3 has 12 residues. The CDR3, as DNA: TGTGCCCACGGACTTTCCACAGATACGCAGTATTTT. Translating it yields CAHGLSTDTQYF.

V usage is TRBV6-1 and J usage is TRBJ1-2; the match to TRBD1 covers 7 bases. The germline gives CDR1 MNHNS, CDR2 SASEGT. V gave up 6 bases and J gave up 7 bases; unmatched junction bases: 14. The CDR3 extends over 15 amino acids. In nucleotides, the CDR3 is TGTGCCAGCAGAGACTACAGGGGTGATTTTGGTGGCTACACCTTC. Translation gives CASRDYRGDFGGYTF.

This clone has only a few counts. The V gene is TRBV30, the J gene TRBJ1-1, with D maybe TRBD1 (5 bases). With 0 bases removed from V and 3 bases from J, the gap between germline ends came to 8 bases. CDR1 is GTSNPN and CDR2 is SVGIG in the germline V gene (reference sequence). This CDR3 is 13 amino acids long. The CDR3 DNA is TGTGCCTGGAGTGTAGGCAGGGACACTGAAGCTTTCTTT. Its translation is CAWSVGRDTEAFF.

The genes are TRBV11-2 and TRBJ1-2; weak D call: TRBD1 (5 bases). V was pared by 0 bases and J by 5 bases, with 13 bases between. Germline-derived CDR1 and CDR2 are SGHAT and FQNNGV. This CDR3 comprises 15 residues. Here the CDR3 reads CASSLEQGRGYGYTF. CDR3 sequence (DNA): TGTGCCAGCAGCTTAGAACAAGGAAGGGGTTATGGCTACACCTTC.

This sequence joins TRBV25-1 and TRBJ2-5; 9 nucleotides match TRBD1. The CDR3 is 15 amino acids. V lost 5 bases, J lost 5 bases, and 9 bases stayed unmatched. Germline lookup yields CDR1 MGHDK and CDR2 SYGVNS. The DNA of the CDR3 is TGTGCCAGCAGTAACCGGGACAGGGTCCGGGAGACCCAGTACTTC. The encoded protein is CASSNRDRVRETQYF. Drawing the rest from reference TRBV25-1 and TRBJ2-5, the complete variable domain is EADIYQTPRYLVIGTGKKITLECSQTMGHDKMYWYQQDPGMELHLIHYSYGVNSTEKGDLSSESTVSRIRTEHFPLTLESARPSHTSQYLCASSNRDRVRETQYFGPGTRLLVL.

CDR3 nucleotide sequence: TGTGCCAGCAGCCAAATACAGGGGGCTGGTGTTGAGCAGTTCTTC. Translated: CASSQIQGAGVEQFF. The chain has TRBV14 and TRBJ2-1, with TRBD1 identical over 9 bases. Per the germline V gene, CDR1 is SGHDN and CDR2 is FVKESK. The J segment lost 9 bases and the V segment lost 2 bases, leaving 8 bases of the junction unmatched. The CDR3 spans 15 residues.

The chain recombines TRBV20-1 with TRBJ2-5, with D unresolved. The CDR3 runs to 11 residues. CDR1 DFQATT and CDR2 SNEGSKA come from the germline V gene (reference sequence). V lost 3 bases and J lost 5, with 7 bases in between. The CDR3 DNA reads as TGCAGTGCTAGGAGGCGGGAGACCCAGTACTTC. Its translation: CSARRRETQYF.

The chain is built from TRBV19 and TRBJ2-7; 13 bases are a match to TRBD2. This CDR3 has 15 residues. The J segment lost 1 base and the V segment lost 7 bases, leaving 4 bases of the junction unmatched. Germline CDR1 is LNHDA and CDR2 is SQIVND (reference sequence). CDR3 sequence: CASNKGLAGSYEQYF. The CDR3 coding sequence is TGTGCCAGTAACAAGGGACTAGCGGGATCCTACGAGCAGTACTTC.

The chain is built from TRBV7-2 and TRBJ1-2; weak D call: TRBD1 (6 bases). Trimming pared 1 base from V and 6 bases from J, leaving 12 bases between. Germline assignment: CDR1 SGHTA and CDR2 FQGNSA. CDR3 length equals 14 residues. Here the CDR3 DNA reads TGTGCCAGCAGCTTAGAACAGGGCGTGGATGGCTACACCTTC. It specifies CASSLEQGVDGYTF.

The rearrangement uses TRBV7-6 and TRBJ1-4, with D uncertain. CDR3 size: 14 residues. Between the trimmed V and J ends, which lost 1 base and 2 bases, there was a span of 5 bases. CDR1 is SGHVS and CDR2 is FNYEAQ in the germline V gene. CDR3: CASSLGRTNEKLFF. The CDR3 region has the DNA TGTGCCAGCAGCTTAGGGAGGACTAATGAAAAACTGTTTTTT.

This clone appeared once. The chain carries TRBV10-3 and TRBJ2-3; TRBD1 might be the D (5 bases). Deletions cut 4 bases from V and 0 bases from J, with 8 bases between. Per germline, CDR1 ENHRY and CDR2 SYGVKD. The CDR3 consists of 14 residues. Here the CDR3 DNA reads TGTGCCATCAGTGGACAGACTAGCACAGATACGCAGTATTTT. The encoded protein is CAISGQTSTDTQYF.